This TCR beta chain was retrieved from a study of blood T cell repertoires in COVID-19. Study-level information: The study drew acute and convalescent COVID-19 samples from the United States, Italy and Spain. PBMCs, B-cell-depleted T cells, or T cells provided the cDNA or gDNA that made up the material.

This clone was seen a few times. Methods used by the authors: Counts of nucleated cells, estimated from reference gene primer amplification, were obtained. Assay: immunoSEQ multiplex PCR; the TCRdb copy retains only in-frame clones and omits some. The V and J calls and clone size come from that table; D and trimming were worked out from the DNA. The sample includes roughly 230,000 clones, about 88% of them seen just once. Material: peripheral blood. This sequence was found in a man aged 40-50 years with acute or convalescent COVID-19.

CDR3 sequence reads: CASRVSGGAIDEQFF. For the CDR3, the DNA is TGTGCCAGCAGAGTTAGCGGGGGGGCCATAGATGAGCAGTTCTTC. The chain couples TRBV28 to TRBJ2-1; 11 bases are a match to TRBD2. V lost 6 bases and J lost 8; bases outside the gene matches: 9. The CDR3 sequence is 15 residues long. CDR1 and CDR2 from the germline V gene are MDHEN and SYDVKM.